The TCR beta chain described here comes from a study of identical twins. Points from the study as a whole: Zero-insertion analyses were open to partial confounding by invariant MAIT and iNKT cells.

Template switching added a universal primer site, and cDNA bore unique molecular identifiers. TCRdb analysed the 5' RACE reads with MiXCR anew, one entry per CDR3 protein. The sample records hundreds of thousands of distinct CDR3 sequences, 8.5% to 9.5% being singletons. This clonotype was counted a few times. The antigen remains undetermined. These same data were also listed under a study on yellow fever vaccine responses in identical twins.

This clonotype was sampled from a woman aged 18-29 years in good health. Sequenced: PBMCs.

This CDR3 reads CASTPAGGNSPLHF. CDR3 nucleotide sequence: TGTGCCAGCACCCCTGCAGGGGGTAATTCACCCCTCCACTTT. The chain combines TRBV3-1 with TRBJ1-6; 7 bases fit TRBD1. The CDR3 totals 14 residues. Looked up from germline, CDR1 is LGHDT and CDR2 is YNNKEL (reference sequence). With V trimmed by 7 bases and J by 6 bases, 6 bases remained unmatched. The whole variable domain, remainder taken from reference TRBV3-1 and TRBJ1-6, is DTAVSQTPKYLVTQMGNDKSIKCEQNLGHDTMYWYKQDSKKFLKIMFSYNNKELIINETVPNRFSPKSPDKAHLNLHINSLELGDSAVYFCASTPAGGNSPLHFGNGTRLTVT.